The 29 T cell receptor beta chains reported below all come from one sample, sequenced in a study of OX40 agonist ivuxolimab in advanced cancers. The repertoire was sequenced with immunoSEQ multiplex PCR; TCRdb's copy has only in-frame clones and lacks some. The sample contains some 37,000 clones, 88% of which appear only once. The sequenced sample was CD4+ or CD8+ T cells sorted from blood, obtained in a trial of the OX40 agonist ivuxolimab. These receptors were taken from an adult with an advanced solid tumor such as melanoma, head and neck, liver or kidney cancer.

The genes are TRBV25-1 and TRBJ2-5; 7 bases are a match to TRBD1. The germline CDR1 and CDR2 sequences are MGHDK and SYGVNS. The CDR3 is 14 amino acids. The junction had 9 bases not matched to a gene; V was cut back by 7 bases and J by 4 bases. The CDR3 spells CASKYQGDGETQYF. The CDR3, as DNA: TGTGCCAGCAAATACCAGGGGGACGGAGAGACCCAGTACTTC.

The J gene is TRBJ2-7, the V gene TRBV13; D might be TRBD2 (5 bases). Germline V gene sequence: CDR1 PRHDT, CDR2 FYEKMQ (reference sequence). The CDR3 has 14 residues. V was trimmed by 3 bases and J by 2 bases, leaving 11 bases between them. The DNA for the CDR3 is TGTGCCAGCAGCTTCGCGGGCAGTCCCTACGAGCAGTACTTC. Translated, it gives CASSFAGSPYEQYF.

The J gene is TRBJ2-7, the V gene TRBV2, with TRBD1 matching 8 bases. Looked up from germline, CDR1 is SNHLY and CDR2 is FYNNEI. The CDR3 is 16 amino acids. After removal of 6 bases from V and 4 bases from J, the junction contained 14 bases not matched to a gene. In DNA form, the CDR3 reads TGTGCCAGCAGGATCCAGGGGGCAGGCAAAGGGTACGAGCAGTACTTC. Its translation is CASRIQGAGKGYEQYF.

The CDR3 sequence: CASSYSSGGDYGYTF. DNA for the CDR3: TGTGCCAGCAGTTACTCATCAGGGGGCGACTATGGCTACACCTTC. The V and J genes are TRBV6-6 and TRBJ1-2; 8 positions agree with TRBD1. Per germline, CDR1 MNHNY and CDR2 SVGAGI (reference sequence). The CDR3 is 15 amino acids. With 0 bases clipped from V and 3 bases from J, the junction kept 3 bases outside the gene matches.

This clone was counted once. The chain employs TRBV5-8 and TRBJ2-7; D might be TRBD1 or TRBD2, each matching 6 bases. The CDR3 has 14 amino acids. CDR1 SGHTS and CDR2 YDEGEE come from the germline V gene. The V end lost 0 bases, the J end lost 4 bases, and 11 bases lay between the germline ends. CDR3 loop: CASSLGGANYEQYF. CDR3 in DNA: TGTGCCAGCAGCTTGGGGGGGGCCAATTACGAGCAGTACTTC.

The V call is TRBV7-2, the J call TRBJ1-1, with D possibly being TRBD1 (6 bases). The ends were cut back, 5 bases at V and 0 bases at J, with 13 bases in the middle. Per the germline V gene, CDR1 is SGHTA and CDR2 is FQGNSA. This CDR3 region has 15 residues. CDR3 in amino acids: CASSLEGDLNTEAFF. CDR3 DNA: TGTGCCAGCAGCCTGGAGGGGGACTTGAACACTGAAGCTTTCTTT. The full variable domain, completed using reference TRBV7-2 and TRBJ1-1, is GAGVSQSPSNKVTEKGKDVELRCDPISGHTALYWYRQSLGQGLEFLIYFQGNSAPDKSGLPSDRFSAERTGGSVSTLTIQRTQQEDSAVYLCASSLEGDLNTEAFFGQGTRLTVV.

This sequence joins TRBV6-5 and TRBJ1-2; 8 bases align to TRBD1. The CDR3 contains 16 residues. V lost 2 bases, J lost 3 bases, and 8 bases stayed unmatched. Germline-derived CDR1 and CDR2 are MNHEY and SVGAGI. The CDR3 reads CASSYHTGTGYYGYTF. In DNA, the CDR3 is TGTGCCAGCAGTTACCATACCGGGACAGGATACTATGGCTACACCTTC.

V gene TRBV5-1 combines with J gene TRBJ2-5, with D perhaps TRBD1 or TRBD2 (5 bases each). There are 14 residues in the CDR3. V lost 0 bases to trimming and J lost 5 bases, with 11 bases between them. Germline V gene data show CDR1 as SGHRS and CDR2 as YFSETQ. Here the CDR3 reads CASSLAWGKETQYF. The CDR3 DNA follows: TGCGCCAGCAGCTTGGCCTGGGGGAAGGAGACCCAGTACTTC.

The rearrangement joins TRBV28 to TRBJ2-1; 10 bases align to TRBD2. The CDR3 extends over 15 amino acids. Germline CDR1 is MDHEN and CDR2 is SYDVKM. Trimming at V came to 3 bases and at J to 5 bases, leaving 4 bases not matched to a gene. The CDR3 region is CASSFGTSDNNEQFF. The CDR3 bases are TGTGCCAGCAGTTTTGGGACTAGCGATAACAATGAGCAGTTCTTC.

J is TRBJ2-3 and V is TRBV27, with D unresolved. The V gene lost 2 bases and the J gene lost 5 bases, with 5 bases spanning the gap. Germline V gives CDR1 MNHEY, CDR2 SMNVEV (reference sequence). This CDR3 region has 12 residues. The CDR3 here is CASSLRQDTQYF. The CDR3 coding sequence is TGTGCCAGCAGTTTAAGGCAAGATACGCAGTATTTT.

The rearrangement links TRBV5-8 to TRBJ2-7, with TRBD1 matching over 9 bases. This CDR3 has 17 residues. Trimming removed 2 bases from V and 3 bases from J; junction bases left unmatched: 12. CDR1 is SGHTS, CDR2 YDEGEE, per germline. CDR3 in amino acids: CASSFGLTGTGLYEQYF. The CDR3 nucleotides are TGTGCCAGCAGCTTCGGATTAACCGGGACAGGGCTCTACGAGCAGTACTTC.

The rearrangement joins TRBV27 to TRBJ2-3, with D uncertain. Germline lookup yields CDR1 MNHEY and CDR2 SMNVEV (reference sequence). The CDR3 consists of 12 residues. V lost 4 bases to trimming and J lost 5 bases, with 7 bases between them. CDR3 sequence: CASSSLGDTQYF. The CDR3 coding sequence is TGTGCCAGCAGTTCTCTGGGAGATACGCAGTATTTT.

This clone was found once. The chain combines TRBV13 with TRBJ2-5; 7 bases fit TRBD1. CDR1 is PRHDT and CDR2 is FYEKMQ in the germline V gene (reference sequence). The CDR3 spans 13 residues. V lost 5 bases, J lost 2 bases, and 2 bases stayed unmatched. In DNA form, the CDR3 reads TGTGCCAGCAGCCCGGGACAGCAAGAGACCCAGTACTTC. This gives the protein CASSPGQQETQYF.

The chain has TRBV19 and TRBJ2-1, with D uncertain. From germline, CDR1 is LNHDA and CDR2 SQIVND (reference sequence). The CDR3 is made up of 16 amino acids. The V and J ends lost 3 bases and 0 bases respectively, with 12 bases between them. The CDR3 here is CASSIFGEGSYNEQFF. In DNA, the CDR3 is TGTGCCAGTAGTATCTTTGGGGAAGGCTCCTACAATGAGCAGTTCTTC. Combining the CDR3 with reference TRBV19 and TRBJ2-1 gives the whole variable domain DGGITQSPKYLFRKEGQNVTLSCEQNLNHDAMYWYRQDPGQGLRLIYYSQIVNDFQKGDIAEGYSVSREKKESFPLTVTSAQKNPTAFYLCASSIFGEGSYNEQFFGPGTRLTVL.

This clone was found once. The chain recombines TRBV28 with TRBJ2-7; the match to TRBD2 covers 8 bases. The CDR3 has 15 amino acids. Germline V lookup: CDR1 MDHEN, CDR2 SYDVKM. J was trimmed by 3 bases and V by 2 bases; bases with no gene match: 6. DNA for the CDR3: TGTGCCAGCAGTTTACTTGGACTAGCTGTCTACGAGCAGTACTTC. It yields the protein CASSLLGLAVYEQYF. Based on the CDR3 plus reference TRBV28 and TRBJ2-7, the full variable domain is DVKVTQSSRYLVKRTGEKVFLECVQDMDHENMFWYRQDPGLGLRLIYFSYDVKMKEKGDIPEGYSVSREKKERFSLILESASTNQTSMYLCASSLLGLAVYEQYFGPGTRLTVT.

This clone was detected once. The chain employs TRBV6-4 and TRBJ2-1; TRBD2 aligns across 9 bases. J lost 2 bases, V lost 6 bases, and 5 bases had no gene match. CDR1 is MRHNA and CDR2 is SNTAGT in the germline V gene. This CDR3 has 15 residues. The CDR3 loop is CASRWTSAPYNEQFF. The CDR3 nucleotides read TGTGCCAGCAGATGGACTAGCGCCCCCTACAATGAGCAGTTCTTC.

The gene calls are TRBV4-1 and TRBJ1-4, with 8 bases identical to TRBD1. The CDR3 loop spans 17 amino acids. V dropped 1 base and J dropped 14; count of bases not matched to a gene: 18. Germline CDR1 MGHRA, CDR2 YSYEKL. CDR3 nucleotides: TGCGCCAGCAGCCAAGGGGGTTTCGGACAGGGATCTTTTGGGCTGTTTTTT. Encoded protein: CASSQGGFGQGSFGLFF.

This chain links TRBV4-2 with TRBJ1-3; D is unresolved. Per germline, CDR1 LGHNA and CDR2 YNFKEQ. The CDR3 contains 19 residues. Trimming cost V 0 bases and J 0 bases, with 18 bases left between them. CDR3 protein: CASSQESSVLGNSGNTIYF. The CDR3 DNA sequence: TGTGCCAGCAGCCAAGAGTCGTCGGTGTTGGGGAACTCTGGAAACACCATATATTTT.

The chain recombines TRBV6-5 with TRBJ1-1; a weak D match, TRBD1 (5 bases). CDR1 is MNHEY and CDR2 is SVGAGI in the germline V gene. Trimming removed 0 bases at V and 7 bases at J, with 12 bases between. The CDR3 has 14 residues. The CDR3 protein is CASSYSMGRDEAFF. CDR3 bases: TGTGCCAGCAGTTACTCGATGGGCAGGGATGAAGCTTTCTTT.

This clone was seen more than once but under ten times. The chain is built from TRBV19 and TRBJ1-5, with 10 bases that match TRBD1. Germline V gene lookup returns CDR1 LNHDA and CDR2 SQIVND (reference sequence). V trimming: 5 bases; J trimming: 6 bases; junction bases outside the gene matches: 7. This CDR3 is 15 amino acids long. CDR3 sequence: CASSDWGQGFQPQHF. For the CDR3, the DNA is TGTGCCAGTAGTGACTGGGGACAGGGGTTTCAGCCCCAGCATTTT.

This sequence joins TRBV4-1 and TRBJ2-7, with D possibly TRBD1 on 5 matching bases. The CDR3 has 14 residues. The germline V and J ends were trimmed by 3 bases and 4 bases, with 13 bases remaining between them. Germline V CDR1 and CDR2: MGHRA, YSYEKL. The CDR3 protein is CASSQDPQGYEQYF. CDR3 bases: TGCGCCAGCAGCCAGGACCCCCAGGGTTACGAGCAGTACTTC.

This clone was seen only once. The rearrangement uses TRBV11-2 and TRBJ1-2; D remains unclear. The CDR3 length is 11 residues. The germline gives CDR1 SGHAT, CDR2 FQNNGV. Trimming took off 1 base at V and 10 bases at J, with 7 bases between the two ends. The chain's CDR3 is CASSLGGYYTF. The CDR3 DNA reads as TGTGCCAGCAGCTTAGGAGGGTACTACACCTTC.

The V and J genes are TRBV5-1 and TRBJ1-6; D is unclear. V was clipped by 0 bases and J by 5 bases, with 6 bases between them. Germline lookup yields CDR1 SGHRS and CDR2 YFSETQ. This CDR3 comprises 14 residues. DNA of the CDR3: TGCGCCAGCAGCTTGGCCCCAGATAATTCACCCCTCCACTTT. Its translation is CASSLAPDNSPLHF.

The CDR3: CASSPGGYSYNEQFF. CDR3 in DNA: TGTGCCAGCAGCCCTGGTGGGTACTCCTACAATGAGCAGTTCTTC. The chain uses TRBV5-6 and TRBJ2-1; unclear D gene. The germline V and J ends were trimmed by 4 bases and 0 bases, with 11 bases remaining between them. Germline loops: CDR1 SGHDT, CDR2 YYEEEE. The CDR3 is 15 residues long.

This chain uses TRBV9 with TRBJ2-1; D gene uncertain. There are 15 residues in the CDR3. Germline CDR1 and CDR2: SGDLS and YYNGEE. The V end was cut by 0 bases, the J end by 2 bases, with 9 bases between. The CDR3 DNA is TGTGCCAGCAGCGTAGGGGATTCAGCCTACAATGAGCAGTTCTTC. It encodes CASSVGDSAYNEQFF.

The chain couples TRBV18 to TRBJ2-2; D perhaps matches TRBD1 (6 bases). Trimming took off 3 bases at V and 2 bases at J, with 10 bases between the two ends. The CDR3 extends over 15 amino acids. Germline CDR1 KGHSH, CDR2 LQKENI. The CDR3: CASSPLDRNTGELFF. Here the CDR3 DNA reads TGTGCCAGCTCACCGCTGGACAGAAACACCGGGGAGCTGTTTTTT.

The CDR3 nucleotides are TGTGCCAGCAGCACCTCGGGACTAAGCACAGATACGCAGTATTTT. This sequence encodes CASSTSGLSTDTQYF. This rearrangement joins TRBV9 to TRBJ2-3; 7 bases agree with TRBD2. Germline V CDR1 and CDR2: SGDLS, YYNGEE. The CDR3 is 15 amino acids. Losses at the gene ends were 4 bases for V and 0 bases for J; bases not matched to a gene: 5.

This clone was observed a few times. The rearrangement joins TRBV5-4 to TRBJ1-5, with no clear D. Germline V lookup: CDR1 SGHNT, CDR2 YYREEE (reference sequence). The V and J ends lost 0 bases and 5 bases respectively, with 6 bases between them. CDR3 length: 13 residues. The DNA of the CDR3 is TGTGCCAGCAGCTTGGGAAGGGATCAGCCCCAGCATTTT. This sequence encodes CASSLGRDQPQHF.

This rearrangement joins TRBV7-2 to TRBJ2-7, with D tentatively TRBD2 (6 bases). Germline V CDR1 and CDR2: SGHTA, FQGNSA. This CDR3 has 15 amino acids. Trimming shortened V by 3 bases and J by 0 bases, and 12 bases separated the two germline ends. The CDR3 region has the DNA TGTGCCAGCAGCTTTGTGGAGGGAGGCTCCTACGAGCAGTACTTC. The encoded protein is CASSFVEGGSYEQYF.